Listed below are T cell receptor beta chains from one sample, sequenced in a study of neurological immune-mediated disorders. One entry per CDR3 protein, called by TCRdb with MiXCR from the 5' RACE reads. The sample lists 80,000 or so distinct CDR3 sequences; under 10% were seen once. The sequencing sample was made of PBMCs. The receptors come from a man aged 50 or older in good health. Each CDR3 is given with its conserved first and last residue. Each record gives: D gene, J gene, clone size, CDR3 length, V gene, CDR3 protein, CDR3 DNA. A D gene is named only where the DNA matches it firmly. Clone size appears in some rows only: once, few, many, or a class for an expanded clone.

TRBD2,TRBJ2-3,many,16,TRBV6-5,CASSRGLAGASDTQYF,TGTGCCAGCAGTCGGGGACTAGCGGGAGCCTCAGATACGCAGTATTTT
-,TRBJ2-3,few,15,TRBV5-1,CASSLTGAPTDTQYF,TGCGCCAGCAGCTTGACGGGAGCTCCCACAGATACGCAGTATTTT
-,TRBJ2-7,many,12,TRBV14,CASSGNFYEQYF,TGTGCCAGCAGTGGTAACTTCTACGAGCAGTACTTC
-,TRBJ2-2,many,14,TRBV28,CASSLGTLTGELFF,TGTGCCAGCAGTTTAGGGACCCTCACCGGGGAGCTGTTTTTT
-,TRBJ2-2,once,14,TRBV10-3,CANSQVSNTGELFF,TGTGCTAACTCACAGGTTTCGAACACCGGGGAGCTGTTTTTT
TRBD1,TRBJ1-2,many,12,TRBV29-1,CSVDQQGNGYTF,TGCAGCGTTGATCAACAGGGGAACGGCTACACCTTC
TRBD2,TRBJ2-7,-,15,TRBV5-1,CASSLASLADYEQYF,TGCGCCAGCAGCTTGGCCTCACTAGCGGACTACGAGCAGTACTTC
-,TRBJ2-7,-,12,TRBV28,CASSFGQGQQYF,TGTGCCAGCAGTTTTGGGCAGGGTCAGCAGTACTTC
TRBD1,TRBJ1-3,few,15,TRBV20-1,CSASEDRASGNTIYF,TGCAGTGCTTCGGAGGACAGGGCCTCTGGAAACACCATATATTTT
-,TRBJ2-5,many,13,TRBV12-3/TRBV12-4,CASSFRSGETQYF,TGTGCCAGCAGTTTTCGGTCGGGGGAGACCCAGTACTTC
TRBD1,TRBJ2-7,many,15,TRBV29-1,CSVGGTGAGPYEQYF,TGCAGCGTTGGGGGGACAGGGGCAGGCCCCTACGAGCAGTACTTC
TRBD1,TRBJ1-2,many,13,TRBV5-6,CASSPGTGERDTF,TGTGCCAGCAGCCCAGGGACAGGGGAAAGAGACACCTTC
-,TRBJ2-1,many,13,TRBV7-2,CASSLDSRPGQFF,TGTGCCAGCAGCTTAGATTCTAGGCCAGGGCAGTTCTTC
TRBD1,TRBJ2-6,many,18,TRBV6-5,CASSSKDRGLTGANVLTF,TGTGCCAGCAGTTCCAAGGACAGGGGACTTACTGGGGCCAACGTCCTGACTTTC
-,TRBJ2-7,many,12,TRBV20-1,CSATDGHYEQYF,TGCAGTGCTACTGACGGCCACTACGAGCAGTACTTC
TRBD1,TRBJ2-4,many,16,TRBV28,CASSQGTGGSRNIQYF,TGTGCCAGCAGCCAGGGGACAGGGGGCAGCAGAAACATTCAGTACTTC
-,TRBJ2-2,few,13,TRBV5-1,CASSLAGRVELFF,TGCGCCAGCAGCTTGGCAGGGCGTGTGGAGCTGTTTTTT
TRBD1,TRBJ1-2,few,14,TRBV19,CASYPGQADYGYTF,TGTGCCAGTTACCCCGGACAGGCGGACTATGGCTACACCTTC
-,TRBJ1-1,many,13,TRBV7-9,CASSPTVNTEAFF,TGTGCCAGCAGCCCCACTGTGAACACTGAAGCTTTCTTT
-,TRBJ2-2,-,13,TRBV28,CASRWGSGGDLFF,TGTGCCAGCAGGTGGGGGTCTGGTGGGGACCTGTTTTTT
-,TRBJ2-5,many,12,TRBV12-3/TRBV12-4,CASSSRQETQYF,TGTGCCAGCAGTTCTCGGCAAGAGACCCAGTACTTC
TRBD2,TRBJ2-3,many,17,TRBV7-9,CASSAPLAGGYTDTQYF,TGTGCCAGCAGCGCCCCGCTAGCGGGGGGCTACACAGATACGCAGTATTTT
TRBD2,TRBJ2-2,many,16,TRBV6-5,CASTRAGLAVTGELFF,TGTGCCAGCACCCGCGCCGGACTAGCGGTTACCGGGGAGCTGTTTTTT
TRBD2,TRBJ2-5,many,15,TRBV5-1,CASSSTSGGAETQYF,TGCGCCAGCAGCTCAACTAGCGGGGGGGCGGAGACCCAGTACTTC
-,TRBJ1-6,many,13,TRBV11-3,CASSLEGNSPLHF,TGTGCCAGCAGCTTAGAAGGGAATTCACCCCTCCACTTT
TRBD1,TRBJ2-6,few,18,TRBV7-9,CASSLRTGARSGANVLTF,TGTGCCAGCAGCTTAAGGACAGGGGCGCGATCTGGGGCCAACGTCCTGACTTTC
-,TRBJ2-7,many,15,TRBV9,CASSVAPRSDLEQYF,TGTGCCAGCAGCGTAGCCCCTCGAAGCGATTTAGAGCAGTACTTC
-,TRBJ1-2,many,12,TRBV20-1,CSAPMGNYGYTF,TGCAGTGCTCCAATGGGTAACTATGGCTACACCTTC
-,TRBJ1-5,many,15,TRBV7-2,CASSLVGGENQPQHF,TGTGCCAGCAGCTTAGTGGGAGGGGAGAACCAGCCCCAGCATTTT
-,TRBJ2-7,many,15,TRBV28,CASSVQVRSIYEQYF,TGTGCCAGCAGTGTACAGGTCCGGAGTATCTACGAGCAGTACTTC
-,TRBJ2-7,many,16,TRBV4-1,CASSQGAGQITYEQYF,TGCGCCAGCAGCCAAGGAGCCGGACAGATCACCTACGAGCAGTACTTC
TRBD2,TRBJ2-7,many,17,TRBV7-8,CASSLGPDSGAVSEQYF,TGTGCCAGCAGCTTAGGGCCGGATAGCGGGGCGGTGTCGGAGCAGTACTTC